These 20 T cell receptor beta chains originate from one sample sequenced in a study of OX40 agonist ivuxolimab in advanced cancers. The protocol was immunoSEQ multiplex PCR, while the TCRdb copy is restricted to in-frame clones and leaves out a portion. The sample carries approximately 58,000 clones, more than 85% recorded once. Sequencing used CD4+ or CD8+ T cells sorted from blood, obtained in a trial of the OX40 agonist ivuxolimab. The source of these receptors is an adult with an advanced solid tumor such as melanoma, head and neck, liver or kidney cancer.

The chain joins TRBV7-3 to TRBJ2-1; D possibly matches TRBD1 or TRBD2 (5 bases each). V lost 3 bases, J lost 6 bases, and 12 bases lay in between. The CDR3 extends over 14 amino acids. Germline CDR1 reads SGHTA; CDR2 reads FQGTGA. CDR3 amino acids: CASSLDGTFNEQFF. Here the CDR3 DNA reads TGTGCCAGCAGCTTGGACGGGACGTTCAATGAGCAGTTCTTC.

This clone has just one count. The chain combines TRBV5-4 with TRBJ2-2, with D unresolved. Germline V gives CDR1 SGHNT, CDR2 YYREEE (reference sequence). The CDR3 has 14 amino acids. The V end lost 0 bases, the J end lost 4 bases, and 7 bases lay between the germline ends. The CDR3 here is CASSLEVATGELFF. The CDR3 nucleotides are TGTGCCAGCAGCTTGGAGGTGGCCACCGGGGAGCTGTTTTTT.

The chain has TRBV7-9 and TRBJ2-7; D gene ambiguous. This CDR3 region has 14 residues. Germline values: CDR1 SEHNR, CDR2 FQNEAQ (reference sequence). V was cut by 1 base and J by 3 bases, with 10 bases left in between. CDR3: CASSLERVGYEQYF. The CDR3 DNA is TGTGCCAGCAGCTTAGAAAGGGTAGGCTACGAGCAGTACTTC.

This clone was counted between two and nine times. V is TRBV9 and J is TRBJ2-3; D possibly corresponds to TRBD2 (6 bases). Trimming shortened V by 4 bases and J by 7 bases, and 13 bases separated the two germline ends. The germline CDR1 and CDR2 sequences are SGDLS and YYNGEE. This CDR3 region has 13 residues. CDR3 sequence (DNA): TGTGCCAGCAGCCCGCAGGCGGGAAATACGCAGTATTTT. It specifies CASSPQAGNTQYF.

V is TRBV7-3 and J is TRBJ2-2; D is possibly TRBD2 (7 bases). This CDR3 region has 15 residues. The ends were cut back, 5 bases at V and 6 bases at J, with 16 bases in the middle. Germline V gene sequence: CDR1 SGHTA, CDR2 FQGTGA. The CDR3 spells CASSQRGRAAGELFF. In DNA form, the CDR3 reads TGTGCCAGCAGCCAAAGGGGGAGGGCCGCCGGGGAGCTGTTTTTT.

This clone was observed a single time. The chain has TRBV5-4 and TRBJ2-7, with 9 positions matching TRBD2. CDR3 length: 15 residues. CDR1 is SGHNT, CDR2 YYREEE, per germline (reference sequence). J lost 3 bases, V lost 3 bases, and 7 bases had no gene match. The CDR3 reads CASSSGLAKRYEQYF. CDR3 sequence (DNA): TGTGCCAGCAGCTCCGGACTAGCGAAACGCTACGAGCAGTACTTC.

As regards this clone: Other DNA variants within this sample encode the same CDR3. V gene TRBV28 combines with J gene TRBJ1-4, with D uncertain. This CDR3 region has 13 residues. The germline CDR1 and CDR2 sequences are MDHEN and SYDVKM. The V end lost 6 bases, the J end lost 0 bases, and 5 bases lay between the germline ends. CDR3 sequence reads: CASRGTTNEKLFF. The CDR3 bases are TGTGCCAGCAGGGGAACAACTAATGAAAAACTGTTTTTT.

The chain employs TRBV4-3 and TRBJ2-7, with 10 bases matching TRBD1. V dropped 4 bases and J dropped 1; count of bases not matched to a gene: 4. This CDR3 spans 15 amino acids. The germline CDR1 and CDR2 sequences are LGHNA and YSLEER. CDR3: CASSLSGQGSYEQYF. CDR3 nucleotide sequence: TGCGCCAGCAGCCTTTCGGGACAGGGGTCCTACGAGCAGTACTTC.

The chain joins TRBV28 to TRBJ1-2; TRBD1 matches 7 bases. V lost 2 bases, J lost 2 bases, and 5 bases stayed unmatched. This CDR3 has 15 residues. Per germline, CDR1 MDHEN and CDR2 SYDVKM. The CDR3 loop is CASSLNRGQNYGYTF. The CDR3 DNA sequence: TGTGCCAGCAGTTTAAACAGGGGACAGAACTATGGCTACACCTTC.

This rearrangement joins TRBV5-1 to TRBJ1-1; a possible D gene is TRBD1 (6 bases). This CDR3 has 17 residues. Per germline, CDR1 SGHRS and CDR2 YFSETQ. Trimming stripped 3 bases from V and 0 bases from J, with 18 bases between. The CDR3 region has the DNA TGCGCCAGCAGCTCCGGACGTGGAGGGGGGCTGAACACTGAAGCTTTCTTT. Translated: CASSSGRGGGLNTEAFF.

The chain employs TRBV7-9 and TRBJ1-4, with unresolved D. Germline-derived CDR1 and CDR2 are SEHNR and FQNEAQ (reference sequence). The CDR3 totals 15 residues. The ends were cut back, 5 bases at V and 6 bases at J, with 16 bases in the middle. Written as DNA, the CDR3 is TGTGCCAGCAGCCCGCTTCCGGGGTTCTATGAAAAACTGTTTTTT. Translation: CASSPLPGFYEKLFF.

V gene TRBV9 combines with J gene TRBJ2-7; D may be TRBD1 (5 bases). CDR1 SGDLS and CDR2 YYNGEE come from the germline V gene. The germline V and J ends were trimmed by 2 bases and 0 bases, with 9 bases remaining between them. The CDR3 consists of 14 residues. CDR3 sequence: CASSVGPFSYEQYF. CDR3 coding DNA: TGTGCCAGCAGCGTGGGGCCGTTCTCCTACGAGCAGTACTTC.

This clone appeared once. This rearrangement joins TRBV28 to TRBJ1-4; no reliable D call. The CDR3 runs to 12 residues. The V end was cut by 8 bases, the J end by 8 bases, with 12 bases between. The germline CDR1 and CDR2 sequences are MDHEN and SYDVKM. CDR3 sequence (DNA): TGTGCCAGCCGAAATTGGAACGAAAAACTGTTTTTT. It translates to CASRNWNEKLFF. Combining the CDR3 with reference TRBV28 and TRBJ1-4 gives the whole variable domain DVKVTQSSRYLVKRTGEKVFLECVQDMDHENMFWYRQDPGLGLRLIYFSYDVKMKEKGDIPEGYSVSREKKERFSLILESASTNQTSMYLCASRNWNEKLFFGSGTQLSVL.

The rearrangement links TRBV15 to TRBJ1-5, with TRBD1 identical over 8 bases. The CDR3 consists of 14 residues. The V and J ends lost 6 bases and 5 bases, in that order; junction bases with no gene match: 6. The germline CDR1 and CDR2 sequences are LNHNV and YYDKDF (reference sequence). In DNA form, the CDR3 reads TGTGCCACCAGAGGGGACAGGAGGGATCAGCCCCAGCATTTT. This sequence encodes CATRGDRRDQPQHF.

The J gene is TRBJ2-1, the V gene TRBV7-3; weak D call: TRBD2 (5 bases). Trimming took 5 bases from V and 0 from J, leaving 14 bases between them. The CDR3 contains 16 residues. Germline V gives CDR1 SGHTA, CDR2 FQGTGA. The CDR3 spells CASSQYSGNSYNEQFF. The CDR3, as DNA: TGTGCCAGCAGCCAATACTCGGGAAACTCCTACAATGAGCAGTTCTTC.

The CDR3: CASSLGRVHGNTIYF. CDR3 nucleotides: TGTGCCAGCAGCTTAGGGAGGGTCCATGGAAACACCATATATTTT. V usage is TRBV7-2 and J usage is TRBJ1-3; no definite D call. Germline CDR1 and CDR2: SGHTA and FQGNSA. The CDR3 is 15 amino acids. Trimming took 1 base from V and 3 from J, leaving 10 bases between them.

CDR3 DNA: TGTGCCAGCAGCCATCCGATGGGATCCTACAATGAGCAGTTCTTC. This codes for CASSHPMGSYNEQFF. The chain carries TRBV11-2 and TRBJ2-1; no definite D call. Germline loops: CDR1 SGHAT, CDR2 FQNNGV. Trimming took 5 bases from V and 1 from J, leaving 12 bases between them. CDR3 length: 15 residues.

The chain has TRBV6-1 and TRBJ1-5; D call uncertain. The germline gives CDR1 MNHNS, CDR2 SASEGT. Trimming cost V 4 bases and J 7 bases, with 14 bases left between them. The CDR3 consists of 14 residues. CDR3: CASSVDKKGQPQHF. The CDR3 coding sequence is TGTGCCAGCAGTGTCGACAAGAAAGGGCAGCCCCAGCATTTT.

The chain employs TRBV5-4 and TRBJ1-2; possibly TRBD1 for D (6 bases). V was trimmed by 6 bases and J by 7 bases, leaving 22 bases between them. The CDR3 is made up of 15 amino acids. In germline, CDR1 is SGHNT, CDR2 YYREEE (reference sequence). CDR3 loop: CASTTSLTGFFGYTF. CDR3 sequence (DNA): TGTGCCAGCACTACATCGCTGACAGGATTCTTTGGCTACACCTTC.

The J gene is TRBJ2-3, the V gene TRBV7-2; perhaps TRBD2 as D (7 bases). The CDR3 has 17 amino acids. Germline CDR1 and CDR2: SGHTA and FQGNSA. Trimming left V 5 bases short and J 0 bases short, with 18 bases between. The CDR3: CASSRTGGHFSTDTQYF. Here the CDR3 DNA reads TGTGCCAGCAGCCGTACGGGGGGCCATTTTAGCACAGATACGCAGTATTTT. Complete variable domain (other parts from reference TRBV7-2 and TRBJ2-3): GAGVSQSPSNKVTEKGKDVELRCDPISGHTALYWYRQSLGQGLEFLIYFQGNSAPDKSGLPSDRFSAERTGGSVSTLTIQRTQQEDSAVYLCASSRTGGHFSTDTQYFGPGTRLTVL.